These T cell receptor beta chains were read from a single sample in a study of T-cell reconstitution after alpha-beta-depleted transplantation in children. Each CDR3 protein gets one entry after TCRdb re-called the PCR reads with MiXCR. The repertoire consists of around 4,000 distinct CDR3 sequences, with 24% occurring once and the leading ten covering 58%. The sample consisted of PBMCs, mostly from graft donor cells, taken 60 days after TCRalphabeta/CD19-depleted stem cell transplant. These receptors all stem from a boy younger than two who had a stem cell transplant for acute myeloid leukemia, so the T cells may come from the graft donor. Both conserved end residues are part of each CDR3.

TRBV3-1	TRBJ2-1	CASCQLHESSEQFF
TRBV15	TRBJ1-5	CHLLGEHF
TRBV6-2/TRBV6-3	TRBJ1-6	CATYRNGPLGSPLHF
TRBV4-2	TRBJ2-1	CAMGPGPRDRVQGTYNEQFF
TRBV12-3/TRBV12-4	TRBJ2-5	CASSMTGLARETQYF
TRBV5-1	TRBJ2-4	CASSLDRPPTKNIQYF
TRBV6-5	TRBJ1-1	CASSYPGGTEDFF
TRBV7-9	TRBJ2-5	CASSPRDRRETQYF
TRBV11-2	TRBJ2-7	CASSQGAGLIYEQYF
TRBV20-1	TRBJ1-6	CSATYTRGNSPLHF
TRBV7-9	TRBJ2-7	CASSLRQSASDEQYF
TRBV5-1	TRBJ1-2	CASSWGTGGFYGYTF
TRBV15	TRBJ1-5	CHVLGEHF
TRBV5-1	TRBJ2-6	CASSLSRTGGANVLTF
TRBV18	TRBJ1-5	CASSPRAGGQPQHF
TRBV7-9	TRBJ2-2	CASTGGSTGELFF
TRBV11-2	TRBJ2-1	CASSPDRGVYNEQFF
TRBV5-6	TRBJ2-1	CASSYKSGASYNEQFF
TRBV24-1	TRBJ1-4	CATSDPRPGTDNEKLFF
TRBV9	TRBJ1-4	CASSWKAMGEKLFF
TRBV11-3	TRBJ1-1	CASSLDREAFF
TRBV7-9	TRBJ2-3	CASRVTTDTQYF
TRBV10-3	TRBJ2-1	CAISAGDEQFF
TRBV12-3/TRBV12-4	TRBJ2-1	CASSLGEWTYNEQFF
TRBV6-2/TRBV6-3	TRBJ1-2	CASRWSYGYTF
TRBV4-3	TRBJ2-7	CASSQDLGFEQYF
TRBV5-6	TRBJ2-3	CASSLLGVTSTDTQYF
TRBV5-6	TRBJ1-6	CASSLVGRQGGSPLHF
TRBV12-3/TRBV12-4	TRBJ2-1	CASTPGLGITIDEQFF
TRBV7-6	TRBJ2-3	CASSVGQPPDTQYF
TRBV7-9	TRBJ2-2	CASSSSLVITGELFF